This T cell receptor beta chain was sequenced for a study of blood T cell repertoires in COVID-19. The wider study: PBMCs, B-cell-depleted T cells, or T cells were the source of the cDNA or gDNA that made up the material.

Cohorts were based on clinical histories the participants reported. Recovered status in Cohort 3 required two negative PCRs, clearance, or symptom resolution. Repertoires were generated with immunoSEQ multiplex PCR, while TCRdb's copy carries only in-frame clones and drops some. The sample carries about 140,000 clones, approximately 78% recorded once. This clone was recorded only once. The length of the CDR3 is 16 residues. Trimming shortened V by 2 bases and J by 10 bases, and 22 bases separated the two germline ends. Germline lookup yields CDR1 MDHEN and CDR2 SYDVKM. The sequenced sample consisted of PBMCs or T cells enriched from blood (not recorded which). The receptor was derived from a woman aged 45-60 years who had recovered from COVID-19. V gene TRBV28 combines with J gene TRBJ2-3; TRBD2 might be the D (6 bases). In nucleotides, the CDR3 is TGTGCCAGCAGTTTAATACTAGCATCTGTTCAGATTGCGCAGTATTTT. Its translation: CASSLILASVQIAQYF.